The next 17 T cell receptor beta chains were all read from a single sample in a study of blood T cell repertoires in COVID-19. Only in-frame clones appear in the TCRdb table, and some are missing; sequencing was by immunoSEQ multiplex PCR. This sample has tens of thousands of clones, with 81% found just once. The sequenced sample consisted of peripheral blood. Receptors were obtained from a man older than 75 with acute or convalescent COVID-19.

V usage is TRBV5-4 and J usage is TRBJ2-7, with 8 bases lining up with TRBD1. Per germline, CDR1 SGHNT and CDR2 YYREEE (reference sequence). The CDR3 is made up of 16 amino acids. Unmatched junction bases numbered 8, after V lost 3 bases and J lost 0 bases. For the CDR3, the DNA is TGTGCCAGCAGCTCGGCACGGGACAGGAGCTCCTACGAGCAGTACTTC. Amino acids: CASSSARDRSSYEQYF. Drawing the rest from reference TRBV5-4 and TRBJ2-7, the complete variable domain is ETGVTQSPTHLIKTRGQQVTLRCSSQSGHNTVSWYQQALGQGPQFIFQYYREEENGRGNFPPRFSGLQFPNYSSELNVNALELDDSALYLCASSSARDRSSYEQYFGPGTRLTVT.

The chain recombines TRBV3-1 (or the pseudogene TRBV3-2) with TRBJ2-3, with D possibly being TRBD2 (7 bases). The CDR3 is 13 amino acids. The V gene's germline CDR1 is LGHDT and CDR2 YNNKEL (reference sequence). CDR3 DNA: TGTGCTGCGGGCCCGGGGGGCCCAGATACGCAGTATTTT. Residues: CAAGPGGPDTQYF.

The chain combines TRBV28 with TRBJ2-1, with 9 bases that match TRBD2. The CDR3 is 12 residues long. The J segment lost 8 bases and the V segment lost 9 bases, leaving 5 bases of the junction unmatched. Germline V gene lookup returns CDR1 MDHEN and CDR2 SYDVKM. CDR3: CASSGSLDEQFF. The CDR3 DNA reads TGTGCCAGTAGCGGGAGTCTGGATGAGCAGTTCTTC.

The rearrangement links TRBV18 to TRBJ2-7; D uncertain. Germline-derived CDR1 and CDR2 are KGHSH and LQKENI. V lost 6 bases and J lost 1, with 13 bases in between. This CDR3 is 14 amino acids long. The CDR3 nucleotides are TGTGCCAGCTCGCCGCCTTCAGTTTCCTACGAGCAGTACTTC. Amino acids: CASSPPSVSYEQYF.

V and J are TRBV18 and TRBJ2-1; tentative D call: TRBD1 (5 bases). With 2 bases removed from V and 4 bases from J, the gap between germline ends came to 6 bases. The CDR3 runs 13 residues. The germline V gene has CDR1 KGHSH and CDR2 LQKENI. The CDR3 sequence is CASSPGAYNEQFF. In DNA form, the CDR3 reads TGTGCCAGCTCACCAGGGGCTTACAATGAGCAGTTCTTC.

This chain uses TRBV6-1 with TRBJ1-5; unclear D gene. Trimming pared 3 bases from V and 2 bases from J, leaving 11 bases between. The CDR3 has 15 residues. Looked up from germline, CDR1 is MNHNS and CDR2 is SASEGT. CDR3 in amino acids: CASSDFRRGNQPQHF. The CDR3 coding sequence is TGTGCCAGCAGTGATTTTAGGAGGGGCAATCAGCCCCAGCATTTT.

In this sample, this clone turned up a few times. The rearrangement uses TRBV15 and TRBJ2-1; no firm D call. This CDR3 is built from 15 residues. Germline assignment: CDR1 LNHNV and CDR2 YYDKDF (reference sequence). The V end lost 1 base, the J end lost 2 bases, and 9 bases lay between the germline ends. The CDR3 DNA is TGTGCCACCAGCAGAGCGAGGCAGACCTACAATGAGCAGTTCTTC. The encoded protein is CATSRARQTYNEQFF.

V usage is TRBV7-2 and J usage is TRBJ1-4; 9 bases line up with TRBD1. Germline V lookup: CDR1 SGHTA, CDR2 FQGNSA. The CDR3 contains 15 residues. J was trimmed by 9 bases and V by 3 bases; bases with no gene match: 8. For the CDR3, the DNA is TGTGCCAGCAGCTTGCCGGGACAGGGAAGGCAAAAACTGTTTTTT. It codes for CASSLPGQGRQKLFF.

The genes are TRBV18 and TRBJ2-2; D is perhaps TRBD2 (6 bases). In germline, CDR1 is KGHSH, CDR2 LQKENI. The V end was cut by 4 bases, the J end by 0 bases, with 9 bases between. The CDR3 runs to 15 residues. The CDR3 DNA follows: TGTGCCAGCTCACTGGGACTCTCGAACACCGGGGAGCTGTTTTTT. It translates to CASSLGLSNTGELFF.

The chain employs TRBV29-1 and TRBJ2-1, with 10 bases lining up with TRBD2. The CDR3 is 14 amino acids. The junction had 1 base not matched to a gene; V was cut back by 3 bases and J by 2 bases. Germline values: CDR1 SQVTM, CDR2 ANQGSEA. In nucleotides, the CDR3 is TGCAGCGTTGATCTAGCGGGAGCCTACAATGAGCAGTTCTTC. Protein product: CSVDLAGAYNEQFF.

The chain recombines TRBV7-9 with TRBJ2-5; D is undetermined. This CDR3 is 15 amino acids long. V was shortened by 1 base and J by 3 bases, with 12 bases between the two germline ends. CDR1 and CDR2 from the germline V gene are SEHNR and FQNEAQ (reference sequence). This CDR3 is CASSLGATWEETQYF. Here the CDR3 DNA reads TGTGCCAGCAGCTTAGGGGCAACCTGGGAAGAGACCCAGTACTTC. The full variable domain, its missing parts supplied by reference TRBV7-9 and TRBJ2-5, is DTGVSQNPRHKITKRGQNVTFRCDPISEHNRLYWYRQTLGQGPEFLTYFQNEAQLEKSRLLSDRFSAERPKGSFSTLEIQRTEQGDSAMYLCASSLGATWEETQYFGPGTRLLVL.

The gene calls are TRBV29-1 and TRBJ2-1; tentative D call: TRBD1 (7 bases). Germline CDR1 reads SQVTM; CDR2 reads ANQGSEA. Trimming removed 7 bases at V and 5 bases at J, with 12 bases between. The CDR3 has 12 amino acids. The CDR3 loop reads CSADRRDNEQFF. The DNA for the CDR3 is TGCAGCGCGGACAGGAGGGACAATGAGCAGTTCTTC.

The chain links TRBV27 to TRBJ1-2; 8 bases align to TRBD1. This CDR3 is 13 amino acids long. CDR1 and CDR2 from the germline V gene are MNHEY and SMNVEV (reference sequence). The trim removed 8 bases at V and 4 bases at J, leaving 6 bases unmatched. The CDR3, as DNA: TGTGCCAGCCGAGTCGGACAGGGCTATGGCTACACCTTC. The encoded protein is CASRVGQGYGYTF.

The chain is built from TRBV28 and TRBJ2-7, with 11 bases aligning to TRBD1. Per germline, CDR1 MDHEN and CDR2 SYDVKM. The V gene end was trimmed by 6 bases and the J gene end by 2 bases; junction bases not matched to a gene: 6. This CDR3 contains 15 residues. CDR3 sequence: CASSAGQGAAYEQYF. The CDR3 nucleotides read TGTGCCAGCAGCGCAGGACAGGGGGCCGCCTACGAGCAGTACTTC.

The CDR3, as DNA: TGTGCCAGCAGCCTGCCGCAGGGGGCGCGAACGCAGTATTTT. It translates to CASSLPQGARTQYF. The chain joins TRBV28 to TRBJ2-3; 8 bases map to TRBD1. The trim removed 6 bases at V and 9 bases at J, leaving 11 bases unmatched. The CDR3 is made up of 14 amino acids. The V gene's germline CDR1 is MDHEN and CDR2 SYDVKM.

The rearrangement links TRBV4-2 to TRBJ2-3; maybe TRBD2 (6 bases). This CDR3 has 15 amino acids. Germline values: CDR1 LGHNA, CDR2 YNFKEQ. Trimming stripped 6 bases from V and 2 bases from J, with 15 bases between. The CDR3 spells CASRPGGVVTDTQYF. The CDR3 DNA reads TGTGCCAGCAGACCCGGAGGGGTCGTCACAGATACGCAGTATTTT.

V and J are TRBV28 and TRBJ1-3, with D uncertain. The CDR3 spans 16 residues. Between the trimmed V and J ends, which lost 2 bases and 0 bases, there was a span of 11 bases. Germline-derived CDR1 and CDR2 are MDHEN and SYDVKM. The chain's CDR3 is CASSLNQAHSGNTIYF. CDR3 coding DNA: TGTGCCAGCAGTTTAAATCAGGCGCACTCTGGAAACACCATATATTTT.